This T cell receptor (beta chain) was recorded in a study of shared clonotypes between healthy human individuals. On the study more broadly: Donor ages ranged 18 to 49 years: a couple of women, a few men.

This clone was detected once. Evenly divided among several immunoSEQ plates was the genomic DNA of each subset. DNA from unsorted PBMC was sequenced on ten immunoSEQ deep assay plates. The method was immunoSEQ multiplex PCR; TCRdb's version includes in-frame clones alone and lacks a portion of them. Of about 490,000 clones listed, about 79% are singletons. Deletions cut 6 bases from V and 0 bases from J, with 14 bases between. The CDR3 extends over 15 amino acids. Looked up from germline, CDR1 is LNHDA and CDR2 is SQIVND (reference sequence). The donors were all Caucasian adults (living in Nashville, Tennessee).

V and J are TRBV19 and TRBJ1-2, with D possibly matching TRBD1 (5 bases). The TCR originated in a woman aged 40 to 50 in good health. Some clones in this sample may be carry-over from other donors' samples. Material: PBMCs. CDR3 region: CASSSGTLANYGYTF. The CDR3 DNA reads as TGTGCCAGTAGCTCCGGGACTCTTGCTAACTATGGCTACACCTTC. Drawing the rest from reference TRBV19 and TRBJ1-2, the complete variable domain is DGGITQSPKYLFRKEGQNVTLSCEQNLNHDAMYWYRQDPGQGLRLIYYSQIVNDFQKGDIAEGYSVSREKKESFPLTVTSAQKNPTAFYLCASSSGTLANYGYTFGSGTRLTVV.